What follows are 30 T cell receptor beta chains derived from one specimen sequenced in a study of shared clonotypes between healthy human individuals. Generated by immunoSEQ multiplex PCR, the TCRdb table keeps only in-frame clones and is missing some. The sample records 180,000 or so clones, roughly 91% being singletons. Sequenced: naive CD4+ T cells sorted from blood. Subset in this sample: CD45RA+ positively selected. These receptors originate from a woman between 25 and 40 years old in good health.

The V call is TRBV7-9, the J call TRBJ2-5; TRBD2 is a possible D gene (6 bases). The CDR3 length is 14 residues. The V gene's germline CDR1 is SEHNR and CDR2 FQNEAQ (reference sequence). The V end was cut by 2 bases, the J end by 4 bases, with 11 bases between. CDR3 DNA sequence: TGTGCCAGCAGCTTATTGGGAGGTGGAGAGACCCAGTACTTC. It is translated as CASSLLGGGETQYF.

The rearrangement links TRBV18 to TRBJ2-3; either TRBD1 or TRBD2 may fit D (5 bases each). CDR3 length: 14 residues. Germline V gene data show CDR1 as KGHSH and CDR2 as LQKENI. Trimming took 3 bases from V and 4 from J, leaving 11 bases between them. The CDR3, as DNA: TGTGCCAGCTCACCTGGGGCGGGTCCAGATACGCAGTATTTT. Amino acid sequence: CASSPGAGPDTQYF.

The CDR3 region is CASSQDRTAGVNEQYF. DNA of the CDR3: TGTGCCAGCAGCCAAGATCGAACAGCGGGAGTAAACGAGCAGTACTTC. The chain has TRBV4-2 and TRBJ2-7; TRBD2 aligns across 8 bases. J was trimmed by 5 bases and V by 0 bases; bases with no gene match: 9. CDR1 is LGHNA and CDR2 is YNFKEQ in the germline V gene. The CDR3 has 16 residues.

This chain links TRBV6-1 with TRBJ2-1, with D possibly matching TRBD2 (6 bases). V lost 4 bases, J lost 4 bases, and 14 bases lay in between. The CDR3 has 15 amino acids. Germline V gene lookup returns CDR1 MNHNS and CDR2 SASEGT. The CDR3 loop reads CASSAGLFNYNEQFF. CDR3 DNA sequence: TGTGCCAGCAGTGCAGGACTATTTAATTACAATGAGCAGTTCTTC.

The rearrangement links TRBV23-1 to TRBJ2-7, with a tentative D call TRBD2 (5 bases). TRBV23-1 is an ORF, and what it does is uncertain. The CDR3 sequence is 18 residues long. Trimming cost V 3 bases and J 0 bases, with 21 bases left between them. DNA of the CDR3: TGCGCCAGCAGTCATTTCCTACTCGACGGACTGATCTCCTACGAGCAGTACTTC. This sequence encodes CASSHFLLDGLISYEQYF.

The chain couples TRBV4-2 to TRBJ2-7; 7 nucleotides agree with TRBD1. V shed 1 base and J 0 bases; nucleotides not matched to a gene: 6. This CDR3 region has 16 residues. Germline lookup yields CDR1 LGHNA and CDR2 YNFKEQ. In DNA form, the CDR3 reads TGTGCCAGCAGCCAAGTCAGTACAGGGGTCTCCTACGAGCAGTACTTC. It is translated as CASSQVSTGVSYEQYF.

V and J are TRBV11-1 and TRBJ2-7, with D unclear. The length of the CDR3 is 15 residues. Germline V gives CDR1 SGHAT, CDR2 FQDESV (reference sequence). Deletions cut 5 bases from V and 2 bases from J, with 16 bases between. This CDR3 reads CASSPDPPGPYEQYF. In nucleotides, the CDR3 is TGTGCCAGCAGCCCGGACCCGCCAGGACCCTACGAGCAGTACTTC.

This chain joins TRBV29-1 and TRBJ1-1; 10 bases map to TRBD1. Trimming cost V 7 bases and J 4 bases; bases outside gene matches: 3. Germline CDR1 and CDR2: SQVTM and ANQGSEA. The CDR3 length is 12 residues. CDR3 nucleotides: TGCAGCGCCGGACAGGGGGTCACTGAAGCTTTCTTT. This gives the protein CSAGQGVTEAFF. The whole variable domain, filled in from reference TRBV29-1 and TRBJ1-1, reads SAVISQKPSRDICQRGTSLTIQCQVDSQVTMMFWYRQQPGQSLTLIATANQGSEATYESGFVIDKFPISRPNLTFSTLTVSNMSPEDSSIYLCSAGQGVTEAFFGQGTRLTVV.

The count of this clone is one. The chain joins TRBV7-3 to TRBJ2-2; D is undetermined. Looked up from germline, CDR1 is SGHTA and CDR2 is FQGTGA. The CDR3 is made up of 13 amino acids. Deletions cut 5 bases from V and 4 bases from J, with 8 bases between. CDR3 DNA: TGTGCCAGCAGCGCGCTAGGCACCGGGGAGCTGTTTTTT. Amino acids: CASSALGTGELFF.

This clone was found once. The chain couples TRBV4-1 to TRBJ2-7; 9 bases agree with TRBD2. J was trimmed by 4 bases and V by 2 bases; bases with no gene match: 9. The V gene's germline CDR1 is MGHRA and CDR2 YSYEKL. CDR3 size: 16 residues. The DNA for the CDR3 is TGCGCCAGCAGCCAACTCACGGCTAGCGGGACTTACGAGCAGTACTTC. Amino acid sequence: CASSQLTASGTYEQYF.

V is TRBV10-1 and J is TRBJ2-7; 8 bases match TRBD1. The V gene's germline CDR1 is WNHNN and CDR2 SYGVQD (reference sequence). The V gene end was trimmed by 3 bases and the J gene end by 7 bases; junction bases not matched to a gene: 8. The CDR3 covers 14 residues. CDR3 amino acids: CASSDSQGAREQYF. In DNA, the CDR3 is TGCGCCAGCAGTGATTCGCAGGGGGCGCGAGAGCAGTACTTC.

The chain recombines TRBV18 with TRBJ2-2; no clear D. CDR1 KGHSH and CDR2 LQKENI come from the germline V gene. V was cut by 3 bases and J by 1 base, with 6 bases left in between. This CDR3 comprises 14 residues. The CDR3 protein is CASSPQVNTGELFF. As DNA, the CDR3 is TGTGCCAGCTCACCTCAGGTGAACACCGGGGAGCTGTTTTTT.

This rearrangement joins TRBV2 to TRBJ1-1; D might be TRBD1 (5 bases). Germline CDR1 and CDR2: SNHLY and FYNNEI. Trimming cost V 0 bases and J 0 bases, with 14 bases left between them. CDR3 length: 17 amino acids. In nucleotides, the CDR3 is TGTGCCAGCAGTGAAGCGCTTCTGGGGGATATGAACACTGAAGCTTTCTTT. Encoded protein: CASSEALLGDMNTEAFF.

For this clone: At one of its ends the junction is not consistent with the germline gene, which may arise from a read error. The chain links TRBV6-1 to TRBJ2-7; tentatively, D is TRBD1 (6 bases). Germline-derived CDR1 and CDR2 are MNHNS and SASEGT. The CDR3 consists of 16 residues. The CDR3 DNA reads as TGTGCCAGCAGTGAGGGTCAATGGGGGCCATCCTCCGAGCAGTACTTC. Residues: CASSEGQWGPSSEQYF.

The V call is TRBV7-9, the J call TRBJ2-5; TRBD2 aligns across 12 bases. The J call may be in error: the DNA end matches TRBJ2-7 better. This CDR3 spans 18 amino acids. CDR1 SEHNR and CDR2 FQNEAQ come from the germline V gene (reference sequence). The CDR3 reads CASSLTGKKRLAGDEQYF. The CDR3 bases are TGTGCCAGCAGCTTAACCGGGAAGAAGCGACTAGCGGGAGACGAGCAGTACTTC.

The CDR3 spells CASSLARGNYGYTF. The CDR3 nucleotides read TGTGCCAGCAGCTTAGCGCGTGGTAACTATGGCTACACCTTC. The V gene is TRBV7-2, the J gene TRBJ1-2; D call uncertain. V was cut by 0 bases and J by 1 base, with 6 bases left in between. Germline assignment: CDR1 SGHTA and CDR2 FQGNSA. This CDR3 is built from 14 residues.

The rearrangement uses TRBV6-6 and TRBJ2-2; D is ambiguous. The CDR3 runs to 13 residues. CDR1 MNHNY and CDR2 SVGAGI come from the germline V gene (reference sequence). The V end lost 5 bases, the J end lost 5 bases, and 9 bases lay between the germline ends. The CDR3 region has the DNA TGTGCCAGCAGTAATTACCCGACCGGGGAGCTGTTTTTT. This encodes CASSNYPTGELFF.

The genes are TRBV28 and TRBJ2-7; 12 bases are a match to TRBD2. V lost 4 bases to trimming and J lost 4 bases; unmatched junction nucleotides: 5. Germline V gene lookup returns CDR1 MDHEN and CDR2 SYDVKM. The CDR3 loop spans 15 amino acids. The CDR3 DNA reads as TGTGCCAGCAGTTGGCGGACTAGCGGGAAGTACGAGCAGTACTTC. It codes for CASSWRTSGKYEQYF.

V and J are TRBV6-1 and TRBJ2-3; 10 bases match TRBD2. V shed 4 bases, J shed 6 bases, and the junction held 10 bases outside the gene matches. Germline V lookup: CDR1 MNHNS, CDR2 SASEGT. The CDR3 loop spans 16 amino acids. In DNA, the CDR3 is TGTGCCAGCAGTGGGCTTAGCGGGAGGATGGGGGATACGCAGTATTTT. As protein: CASSGLSGRMGDTQYF.

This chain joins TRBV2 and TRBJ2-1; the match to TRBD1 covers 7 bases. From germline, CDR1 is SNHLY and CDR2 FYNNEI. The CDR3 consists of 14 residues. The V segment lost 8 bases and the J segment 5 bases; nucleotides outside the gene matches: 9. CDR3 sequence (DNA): TGTGCCAGCGAAGGAGGCAGGGGGAACAATGAGCAGTTCTTC. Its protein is CASEGGRGNNEQFF.

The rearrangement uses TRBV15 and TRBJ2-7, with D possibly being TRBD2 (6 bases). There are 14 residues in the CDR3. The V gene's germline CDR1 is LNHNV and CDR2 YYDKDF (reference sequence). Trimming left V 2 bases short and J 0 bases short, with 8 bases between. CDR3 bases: TGTGCCACCAGCAGACTAGCGACCTCCTACGAGCAGTACTTC. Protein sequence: CATSRLATSYEQYF.

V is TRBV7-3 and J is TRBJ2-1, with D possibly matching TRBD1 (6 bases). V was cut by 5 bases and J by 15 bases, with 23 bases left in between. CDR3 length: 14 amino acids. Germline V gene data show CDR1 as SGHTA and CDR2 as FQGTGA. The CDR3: CASSPQGSGFPRFF. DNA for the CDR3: TGTGCCAGCAGCCCCCAGGGGTCAGGGTTCCCCCGGTTCTTC.

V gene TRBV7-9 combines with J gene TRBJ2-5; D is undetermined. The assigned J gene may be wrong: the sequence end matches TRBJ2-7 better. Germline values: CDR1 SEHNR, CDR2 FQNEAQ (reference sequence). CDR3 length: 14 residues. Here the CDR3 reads CASSLDGLVYEQYF. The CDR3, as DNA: TGTGCCAGCAGCTTAGATGGGCTTGTCTACGAGCAGTACTTC.

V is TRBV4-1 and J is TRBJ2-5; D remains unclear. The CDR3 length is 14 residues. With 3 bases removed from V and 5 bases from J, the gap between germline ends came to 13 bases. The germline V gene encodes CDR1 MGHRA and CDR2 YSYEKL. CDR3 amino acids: CASSQMDGAETQYF. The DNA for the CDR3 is TGCGCCAGCAGCCAGATGGACGGAGCGGAGACCCAGTACTTC.

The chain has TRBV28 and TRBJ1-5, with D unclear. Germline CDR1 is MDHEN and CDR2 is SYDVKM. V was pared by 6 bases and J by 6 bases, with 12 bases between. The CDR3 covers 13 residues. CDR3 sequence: CASSMRWAQPQHF. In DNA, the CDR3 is TGTGCCAGCAGCATGAGGTGGGCTCAGCCCCAGCATTTT.

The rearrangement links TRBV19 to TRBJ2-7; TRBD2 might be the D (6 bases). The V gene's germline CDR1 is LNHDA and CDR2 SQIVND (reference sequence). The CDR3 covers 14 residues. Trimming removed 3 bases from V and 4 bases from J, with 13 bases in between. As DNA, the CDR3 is TGTGCCAGTAGTATCCCGGGACTTACATACGAGCAGTACTTC. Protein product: CASSIPGLTYEQYF.

For the CDR3, the DNA is TGTGCCAGTAGATACACCGGGACTAGCGCCTACGAGCAGTACTTC. This sequence encodes CASRYTGTSAYEQYF. The chain uses TRBV19 and TRBJ2-7; TRBD2 aligns across 10 bases. Germline assignment: CDR1 LNHDA and CDR2 SQIVND (reference sequence). The CDR3 loop spans 15 amino acids. Losses at the gene ends were 6 bases for V and 2 bases for J; bases not matched to a gene: 7.

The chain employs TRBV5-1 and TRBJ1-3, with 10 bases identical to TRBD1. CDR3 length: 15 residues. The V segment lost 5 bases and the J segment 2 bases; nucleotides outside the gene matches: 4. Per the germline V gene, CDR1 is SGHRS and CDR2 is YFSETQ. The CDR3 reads CASSNDRGPGNTIYF. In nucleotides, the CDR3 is TGCGCCAGCAGTAACGACAGGGGGCCTGGAAACACCATATATTTT.

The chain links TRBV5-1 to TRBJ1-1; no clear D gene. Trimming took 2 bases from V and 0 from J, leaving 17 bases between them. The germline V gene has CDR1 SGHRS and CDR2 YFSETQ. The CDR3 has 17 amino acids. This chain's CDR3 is CASSLFSLPTVNTEAFF. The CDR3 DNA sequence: TGCGCCAGCAGCTTATTTTCCCTCCCGACGGTGAACACTGAAGCTTTCTTT.

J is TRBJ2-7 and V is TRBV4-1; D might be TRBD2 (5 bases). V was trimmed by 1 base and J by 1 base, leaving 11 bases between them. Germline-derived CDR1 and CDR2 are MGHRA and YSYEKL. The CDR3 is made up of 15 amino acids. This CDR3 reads CASSQVLAPSYEQYF. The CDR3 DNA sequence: TGCGCCAGCAGCCAAGTGTTAGCGCCTTCCTACGAGCAGTACTTC.